Listed below are T cell receptor beta chains from one sample, sequenced in a study of shared clonotypes between healthy human individuals. Generated by immunoSEQ multiplex PCR, the TCRdb table keeps only in-frame clones and is missing some. The repertoire consists of approximately 980,000 clones, with 70% to 85% occurring once and the leading ten covering approximately 1.5%. Sequencing used memory CD4+ T cells sorted from blood. All receptors derive from a man aged 18 to 35 in good health. The CDR3 runs from the conserved cysteine through the conserved F or W. A D gene is named only where the DNA matches it firmly. Size is stated for part of the rows, as once, few or many counts, or as a class when the clone is expanded.

j_call clone_size v_call cdr3_length d_call cdr3_aa cdr3_nt
TRBJ2-7 . TRBV7-2 11 . CASGAFHEQYF TGTGCCAGCGGCGCCTTTCACGAGCAGTACTTC
TRBJ2-3 . TRBV15 16 TRBD2 CATSSLSAGGTDTQYF TGTGCCACCAGCAGCCTCTCAGCGGGAGGCACAGATACGCAGTATTTT
TRBJ2-4 . TRBV6-6 16 TRBD2 CASNNIAGLAKNIQYF TGTGCCAGCAACAATATAGCGGGCCTAGCCAAAAACATTCAGTACTTC
TRBJ1-6 . TRBV6-5 15 . CASSYKGPASRPLHF TGTGCCAGCAGCTACAAGGGCCCCGCAAGTAGGCCCCTCCACTTT
TRBJ1-6 . TRBV6-1 14 . CASMRETGSSPLHF TGTGCCAGCATGAGGGAAACAGGTAGCTCACCCCTCCACTTT
TRBJ2-3 . TRBV28 11 . CASSLVDTQYF TGTGCCAGCAGTTTAGTTGATACGCAGTATTTT
TRBJ1-2 once TRBV28 18 TRBD1 CASSLRQGATLWNYGYTF TGTGCCAGCAGTTTAAGGCAGGGGGCGACTTTATGGAACTATGGCTACACCTTC
TRBJ2-7 . TRBV27 13 . CASSPGLGYEQYF TGTGCCAGCAGCCCCGGACTTGGCTACGAGCAGTACTTC
TRBJ2-1 once TRBV6-5 15 TRBD2 CASRASGGTRIEQFF TGTGCCAGCAGGGCCTCCGGTGGGACTAGGATTGAGCAGTTCTTC
TRBJ1-1 . TRBV7-9 15 . CASSLVPGVGTEAFF TGTGCCAGCAGCTTAGTGCCGGGGGTAGGCACTGAAGCTTTCTTT
TRBJ2-5 . TRBV7-2 13 . CASSPRTQETQYF TGTGCCAGCAGCCCTAGAACCCAAGAGACCCAGTACTTC
TRBJ1-2 once TRBV2 14 TRBD1 CASRGGQGDYGYTF TGTGCCAGCAGAGGGGGACAGGGCGACTATGGCTACACCTTC
TRBJ2-2 . TRBV9 15 . CASSVGGKNTGELFF TGTGCCAGCAGCGTAGGGGGGAAAAACACCGGGGAGCTGTTTTTT
TRBJ2-5 . TRBV9 15 . CASSVGTSIQETQYF TGTGCCAGCAGCGTAGGCACTAGCATCCAAGAGACCCAGTACTTC
TRBJ2-7 . TRBV28 14 . CASNRRDLSYEQYF TGTGCCAGCAACAGGCGGGATCTGTCCTACGAGCAGTACTTC
TRBJ2-1 . TRBV6-5 14 . CASRARVVGNEQFF TGTGCCAGCAGAGCCCGCGTGGTCGGCAATGAGCAGTTCTTC
TRBJ1-5 few TRBV4-1 16 . CASSQTGVDSNQPQHF TGCGCCAGCAGCCAAACAGGTGTTGATAGCAATCAGCCCCAGCATTTT
TRBJ1-1 few TRBV5-1 15 . CASSLFQPGDTEAFF TGCGCCAGCAGCTTGTTCCAACCGGGGGACACTGAAGCTTTCTTT
TRBJ2-5 . TRBV30 12 . CAWSKTGETQYF TGTGCCTGGAGTAAAACGGGTGAGACCCAGTACTTC
TRBJ1-6 . TRBV18 13 . CASSPYRDSPLHF TGTGCCAGCTCACCTTACAGAGATTCACCCCTCCACTTT
TRBJ2-7 . TRBV7-8 13 . CASSLPDTGEQYF TGTGCCAGCAGCTTGCCCGATACGGGGGAGCAGTACTTC
TRBJ2-2 . TRBV23-1 16 . CASSQLGRLNTGELFF TGCGCCAGCAGTCAATTGGGCAGGCTTAACACCGGGGAGCTGTTTTTT
TRBJ2-7 . TRBV7-2 14 TRBD1 CASSPRQGRNEQYF TGTGCCAGCAGCCCTAGACAGGGACGGAACGAGCAGTACTTC
TRBJ2-5 . TRBV19 12 . CASSQGGETQYF TGTGCCAGTAGCCAGGGTGGAGAGACCCAGTACTTC
TRBJ1-6 . TRBV15 15 . CATSHRADPNSPLHF TGTGCCACCAGCCACCGGGCCGACCCTAATTCACCCCTCCACTTT
TRBJ2-7 . TRBV7-6 15 TRBD2 CASSRTSGNSYEQYF TGTGCCAGCAGCCGGACTAGCGGGAACTCCTACGAGCAGTACTTC
TRBJ1-6 once TRBV7-8 17 . CASSLEAGRSYNSPLHF TGTGCCAGCAGCTTGGAGGCAGGGAGGTCCTATAATTCACCCCTCCACTTT
TRBJ2-1 . TRBV4-1 16 TRBD1 CASSQNPGQTWNEQFF TGCGCCAGCAGCCAGAACCCGGGACAGACATGGAATGAGCAGTTCTTC
TRBJ2-3 . TRBV5-6 16 . CASSLKQGLSTDTQYF TGTGCCAGCAGCTTGAAGCAGGGGCTTAGCACAGATACGCAGTATTTT
TRBJ2-7 . TRBV9 15 . CASSPEGGSTHEQYF TGTGCCAGCAGCCCAGAGGGGGGATCGACCCACGAGCAGTACTTC
TRBJ2-2 . TRBV5-1 14 TRBD1 CASSSTGSTGELFF TGCGCCAGCAGCTCGACAGGGAGTACCGGGGAGCTGTTTTTT
TRBJ1-1 once TRBV5-6 14 . CASSFQAWNTEAFF TGTGCCAGCAGCTTCCAGGCCTGGAACACTGAAGCTTTCTTT
TRBJ1-5 . TRBV9 14 TRBD1 CASSAGTDNQPQHF TGTGCCAGCAGCGCCGGGACAGATAATCAGCCCCAGCATTTT
TRBJ1-1 many TRBV30 13 TRBD1 CAWSSTGTPEAFF TGTGCCTGGAGTTCGACAGGGACCCCTGAAGCTTTCTTT
TRBJ2-5 once TRBV20-1 11 . CSAAAEETQYF TGCAGTGCGGCTGCGGAAGAGACCCAGTACTTC
TRBJ1-4 once TRBV18 16 . CASSPGGATAGEKLFF TGTGCCAGCTCACCAGGGGGGGCGACGGCTGGAGAAAAACTGTTTTTT